The rows below give T cell receptor beta chains drawn from one sample of a study of CD8+ T cells in alopecia areata. Measured with immunoSEQ multiplex PCR; TCRdb has only the in-frame clones, and not every one. The sample holds about 140,000 clones, roughly 82% seen once. The input for sequencing was CD8+ T cells sorted from blood, taken at week 4, from a patient treated with tofacitinib. The source is a human donor with alopecia areata. CDR3s include the opening cysteine and the closing phenylalanine or tryptophan. Fields, in order: D gene, V gene, clone size, J gene, CDR3 protein, CDR3 DNA. D genes are given only for firm matches. Only part of the rows carry a size: once, few, many, or a class if the clone is expanded.

>TRBD1|TRBV6-5|-|TRBJ2-7
CASSYLGQGYEQYF
TGTGCCAGCAGTTATTTGGGACAGGGCTACGAGCAGTACTTC
>-|TRBV19|-|TRBJ1-5
CASTQRGRTYSNQPQHF
TGTGCCAGTACCCAAAGGGGCAGAACCTATAGCAATCAGCCCCAGCATTTT
>-|TRBV10-2|-|TRBJ2-3
CASSEAGSTDTQYF
TGCGCCAGCAGTGAGGCGGGGAGCACAGATACGCAGTATTTT
>TRBD1|TRBV19|once|TRBJ1-1
CASSASTGMNTEAFF
TGTGCCAGTAGTGCCTCGACAGGGATGAACACTGAAGCTTTCTTT
>-|TRBV29-1|-|TRBJ1-1
CSAHTGDTEAFF
TGCAGCGCCCATACCGGGGACACTGAAGCTTTCTTT
>-|TRBV6-6|-|TRBJ2-5
CASSYLETQYF
TGTGCCAGCAGTTATCTGGAGACCCAGTACTTC
>-|TRBV7-9|-|TRBJ1-1
CASSLGTEAFF
TGTGCCAGCAGCCTGGGCACTGAAGCTTTCTTT
>-|TRBV7-2|-|TRBJ2-2
CASSLRAGTGTGELFF
TGTGCCAGCAGCTTAAGGGCAGGGACGGGGACCGGGGAGCTGTTTTTT
>TRBD1|TRBV29-1|-|TRBJ1-1
CSGGTGVNTEAFF
TGCAGCGGTGGAACAGGGGTAAACACTGAAGCTTTCTTT
>-|TRBV15|-|TRBJ2-1
CATSPTSGGGSYNEQFF
TGTGCCACCAGTCCCACGTCCGGAGGGGGCAGCTACAATGAGCAGTTCTTC
>-|TRBV27|-|TRBJ2-1
CASSFEDSQGYNEQFF
TGTGCCAGCAGTTTCGAGGACTCTCAGGGGTACAATGAGCAGTTCTTC
>-|TRBV7-9|once|TRBJ1-2
CASSLAQMDRLYGYTF
TGTGCCAGCAGCTTAGCCCAGATGGATCGTCTCTATGGCTACACCTTC
>TRBD2|TRBV6-6|-|TRBJ2-7
CASRMGLAVYEQYF
TGTGCCAGCAGAATGGGACTAGCAGTTTACGAGCAGTACTTC
>TRBD2|TRBV10-1|once|TRBJ2-1
CASSVRGEGYNEQFF
TGCGCCAGCAGTGTCCGGGGGGAGGGCTACAATGAGCAGTTCTTC
>-|TRBV7-9|-|TRBJ1-2
CASSQPETEDNYGYTF
TGTGCCAGCAGTCAACCGGAGACGGAGGACAACTATGGCTACACCTTC
>TRBD2|TRBV6-5|-|TRBJ2-7
CASSVAGTSEQYF
TGTGCCAGCAGTGTTGCCGGGACTAGTGAGCAGTACTTC
>TRBD1|TRBV6-5|-|TRBJ1-1
CASSLTGWTEAFF
TGTGCCAGCAGTCTGACAGGGTGGACTGAAGCTTTCTTT
>-|TRBV2|-|TRBJ2-7
CASSEALPGRIGTYEQYF
TGTGCCAGCAGTGAAGCGCTTCCGGGCAGGATAGGAACCTACGAGCAGTACTTC
>-|TRBV6-5|-|TRBJ1-1
CASSTWGTEAFF
TGTGCCAGCAGTACCTGGGGCACTGAAGCTTTCTTT
>-|TRBV10-3|-|TRBJ2-2
CAISESEGWDTGELFF
TGTGCCATCAGTGAGTCGGAGGGTTGGGACACCGGGGAGCTGTTTTTT
>-|TRBV27|-|TRBJ1-4
CASKPYEKLFF
TGTGCCAGCAAACCGTATGAAAAACTGTTTTTT
>TRBD2|TRBV7-2|few|TRBJ2-4
CASSWPVAGGYLAKNIQYF
TGTGCCAGCAGCTGGCCGGTAGCGGGGGGATACCTAGCCAAAAACATTCAGTACTTC
>-|TRBV4-3|-|TRBJ1-1
CASSQDHDRNTEAFF
TGCGCCAGCAGCCAAGATCATGACAGGAACACTGAAGCTTTCTTT
>-|TRBV29-1|-|TRBJ2-2
CSVRVAGELFF
TGCAGCGTTAGGGTGGCCGGGGAGCTGTTTTTT
>-|TRBV6-5|-|TRBJ2-7
CASSYMGYEQYF
TGTGCCAGCAGTTACATGGGGTACGAGCAGTACTTC
>-|TRBV29-1|-|TRBJ2-5
CSVEEAGIQETQYF
TGCAGCGTTGAAGAGGCGGGGATCCAAGAGACCCAGTACTTC
>-|TRBV2|once|TRBJ2-1
CASRGGDSYNEQFF
TGTGCCAGCAGAGGGGGGGACTCCTACAATGAGCAGTTCTTC
>-|TRBV6-5|-|TRBJ2-3
CASSYSAGAADTQYF
TGTGCCAGCAGTTACTCTGCGGGGGCGGCAGATACGCAGTATTTT
>-|TRBV4-2|-|TRBJ1-5
CASSQEGGSGQPQHF
TGTGCCAGCAGCCAAGAAGGGGGATCTGGTCAGCCCCAGCATTTT
>-|TRBV19|-|TRBJ1-2
CASSGRRNYGYTF
TGTGCCAGTAGTGGTCGACGAAACTATGGCTACACCTTC
>TRBD1|TRBV19|-|TRBJ2-7
CASSIDRGTGNYEQYF
TGTGCCAGTAGTATAGACCGAGGGACAGGGAACTACGAGCAGTACTTC
>TRBD1|TRBV7-9|-|TRBJ1-2
CASSWTGGDGYTF
TGTGCCAGCAGCTGGACAGGGGGGGATGGCTACACCTTC
>-|TRBV4-2|-|TRBJ2-2
CASSQVSDSGELFF
TGTGCCAGCAGCCAAGTCTCGGACTCCGGGGAGCTGTTTTTT
>TRBD2|TRBV19|-|TRBJ2-5
CASSIEAGTDLTSGGEETQYF
TGTGCCAGTAGTATAGAGGCGGGGACAGATCTTACTAGCGGGGGAGAAGAGACCCAGTACTTC
>-|TRBV4-2|-|TRBJ2-5
CASSQGSGQPETQYF
TGTGCCAGCAGCCAAGGTAGCGGCCAACCGGAGACCCAGTACTTC
>TRBD1|TRBV6-6|-|TRBJ1-5
CASTPRGRVSNQPQHF
TGTGCCAGCACCCCCAGGGGGCGGGTTAGCAATCAGCCCCAGCATTTT
>-|TRBV9|-|TRBJ2-3
CASSPRPEFTDTQYF
TGTGCCAGCAGCCCGAGGCCGGAGTTCACAGATACGCAGTATTTT
>TRBD1|TRBV7-8|-|TRBJ1-2
CASSLGQGNYGYTF
TGTGCCAGCAGCTTAGGACAGGGAAACTATGGCTACACCTTC
>-|TRBV7-9|-|TRBJ2-7
CASSPDYEQYF
TGTGCCAGCAGCCCAGACTACGAGCAGTACTTC
>TRBD1|TRBV29-1|few|TRBJ2-1
CSVSGTGLYNEQFF
TGCAGCGTGTCCGGGACAGGGTTATACAATGAGCAGTTCTTC
>TRBD2|TRBV19|few|TRBJ2-1
CASSIGGGARYNEQFF
TGTGCCAGTAGTATTGGCGGGGGGGCAAGGTACAATGAGCAGTTCTTC
>-|TRBV11-2|-|TRBJ2-1
CASSLNKLNEQFF
TGTGCCAGCAGCTTAAATAAGCTTAATGAGCAGTTCTTC
>-|TRBV4-1|-|TRBJ1-6
CASSHSPGPGNSPLHF
TGCGCCAGCAGCCATTCCCCCGGTCCCGGGAATTCACCCCTCCACTTT
>-|TRBV29-1|-|TRBJ2-3
CSVNPGDTQYF
TGCAGCGTCAACCCCGGAGATACGCAGTATTTT
>-|TRBV27|-|TRBJ2-7
CASSHTLGAISYEQYF
TGTGCCAGCAGCCATACGTTAGGGGCCATCTCCTACGAGCAGTACTTC
>-|TRBV27|-|TRBJ1-6
CASSFRGRGYNSPLHF
TGTGCCAGCAGTTTCAGAGGAAGGGGTTATAATTCACCCCTCCACTTT
>-|TRBV1|-|TRBJ2-3
CTSSQGGGPTDTQYF
TGCACCAGCAGCCAGGGCGGGGGCCCCACAGATACGCAGTATTTT
>TRBD1|TRBV4-1|-|TRBJ2-3
CASSLTGTGGDYTQYF
TGCGCCAGCAGCCTCACCGGGACAGGGGGCGATTATACGCAGTATTTT
>TRBD1|TRBV30|-|TRBJ2-7
CAWRYPGQGYEQYF
TGTGCCTGGAGGTATCCGGGACAGGGATACGAGCAGTACTTC
>-|TRBV16|many|TRBJ2-1
CASSQLSGSYNEQFF
TGTGCCAGCAGCCAATTATCCGGCTCCTACAATGAGCAGTTCTTC
>TRBD1|TRBV4-3|-|TRBJ2-1
CASSQDRGLGNEQFF
TGCGCCAGCAGCCAGGACAGGGGGTTAGGCAATGAGCAGTTCTTC
>-|TRBV7-9|-|TRBJ2-3
CASSLASRVSTDTQYF
TGTGCCAGCAGCTTAGCGTCCCGAGTTAGCACAGATACGCAGTATTTT
>-|TRBV11-2|-|TRBJ1-1
CASSHTGKITNTEAFF
TGTGCCAGCAGCCATACAGGGAAAATTACGAACACTGAAGCTTTCTTT